This T cell receptor (beta chain) was sequenced for a study of cytomegalovirus exposure and HLA in healthy donors. Study context: A preliminary data release comprised 80 million or so unique TCRs obtained from HLA-typed donors.

Study conclusions and caveats: Most of the CMV-associated TCR beta chains (in a later analysis) appeared to be HLA-restricted. Analyzed later, association rates of TCRs varied across HLA loci, with DRB1 most and HLA-C fewest. Associated with cytomegalovirus, according to the listing, were some 150 TCR beta chains.

A multiplex PCR was run with 60 Vbeta primers and 13 Jbeta primers. Clones were sequenced by immunoSEQ multiplex PCR, and TCRdb holds only the in-frame ones, with some missing. The table records about 160,000 clones, around 80% of them present only once. With regard to this clone: Its antigen is unidentified.

Germline trimming cut 7 bases from V and 6 bases from J; bases unmatched to any gene: 4. CDR3 length: 13 amino acids. CDR1 is SNHLY and CDR2 is FYNNEI in the germline V gene. This receptor was obtained from a male donor in good health and CMV-seronegative. Specimen: PBMCs. The chain carries TRBV2 and TRBJ2-7; TRBD1 agrees at 12 bases. For the CDR3, the DNA is TGTGCCAGCACCCCGGGACAGGGGGCCGAGCAGTACTTC. Amino acid sequence: CASTPGQGAEQYF.